This paragraph covers one T cell receptor beta chain sequence. The antigen remains undetermined. The method was immunoSEQ multiplex PCR; TCRdb's version includes in-frame clones alone and lacks a portion of them. The sample has about 61,000 clones; roughly 90% are singletons. The sample originates from a study of OX40 agonist ivuxolimab in advanced cancers. The wider study: Partial responses occurred in three patients (one hepatocellular carcinoma, two cutaneous melanoma).

Study findings and constraints: The authors also found low normalized T-cell clonal expansion in some nonresponders.

This TCR was sampled from an adult with an advanced solid tumor such as melanoma, head and neck, liver or kidney cancer. Source: CD4+ or CD8+ T cells sorted from blood, taken in a trial of the OX40 agonist ivuxolimab.

The CDR3 sequence: CASSFSTDTQYF. As DNA, the CDR3 is TGTGCCAGCAGCTTTTCGACAGATACGCAGTATTTT. The gene calls are TRBV5-6 and TRBJ2-3; D remains ambiguous. Germline lookup yields CDR1 SGHDT and CDR2 YYEEEE. Trimming pared 2 bases from V and 3 bases from J, leaving 4 bases between. The CDR3 is made up of 12 amino acids.